A selection of T cell receptor beta chains follows, all from one sample in a study of blood T cells in healthy people across ages. A single record per CDR3 protein comes from TCRdb applying MiXCR to the 5' RACE reads. The sample includes 1.2 million to 1.5 million distinct CDR3 sequences, around 59% of them seen just once. Sequencing was performed on blood. The receptor source for this set is a man in his late teens or twenties in good health. Each CDR3 is given with its conserved first and last residue. The D gene is left open where the match is weak. The size field is filled for only some rows; it gives once, few, many or a size class.

V gene: TRBV6-1; J gene: TRBJ2-2; clone size: many; D gene: -; CDR3 DNA: TGTGCCAGCAGTGAAATCCCAGCGAACACCGGGGAGCTGTTTTTT; CDR3 protein: CASSEIPANTGELFF
V gene: TRBV4-3; J gene: TRBJ1-4; clone size: -; D gene: TRBD1; CDR3 DNA: TGCGCCAGCAGCCAAGTTAGGACAGGGGGAGGTGAAAAACTGTTTTTT; CDR3 protein: CASSQVRTGGGEKLFF
V gene: TRBV21-1; J gene: TRBJ2-5; clone size: few; D gene: -; CDR3 DNA: TGTGCCAGCTTCATTTCCTCGGATGAGACCCAGTACTTC; CDR3 protein: CASFISSDETQYF
V gene: TRBV7-9; J gene: TRBJ2-5; clone size: few; D gene: TRBD1; CDR3 DNA: TGTGCCAGCAACCCTTTACAGGGGAAAGAGACCCAGTACTTC; CDR3 protein: CASNPLQGKETQYF
V gene: TRBV7-2; J gene: TRBJ2-3; clone size: -; D gene: -; CDR3 DNA: TGTGCCAGCAGCTTCCGGAAGGTCACAGATACGCAGTATTTT; CDR3 protein: CASSFRKVTDTQYF
V gene: TRBV7-8; J gene: TRBJ2-4; clone size: -; D gene: -; CDR3 DNA: TGTGTCAGCAGCTTTACGGGGGCCAAAAACATTCAGTACTTC; CDR3 protein: CVSSFTGAKNIQYF
V gene: TRBV6-5; J gene: TRBJ2-1; clone size: -; D gene: -; CDR3 DNA: TGTGCCGCCCGAGACGGGAGCTCCTACAATGAGCAGTTCTTC; CDR3 protein: CAARDGSSYNEQFF
V gene: TRBV2; J gene: TRBJ1-6; clone size: -; D gene: TRBD1; CDR3 DNA: TGTGCCAGCGGGACAGCAAGCTCCTATAATTCACCCCTCCACTTT; CDR3 protein: CASGTASSYNSPLHF
V gene: TRBV4-2; J gene: TRBJ2-7; clone size: -; D gene: -; CDR3 DNA: TGTGCCAGCAGCCAAGATCTAGGGACGGTCTCCTACGAGCAGTACTTC; CDR3 protein: CASSQDLGTVSYEQYF
V gene: TRBV4-1; J gene: TRBJ2-7; clone size: -; D gene: TRBD2; CDR3 DNA: TGCGCCAGCAGCCAAGGGCCGGCGGGGGACTACGAGCAGTACTTC; CDR3 protein: CASSQGPAGDYEQYF
V gene: TRBV5-8; J gene: TRBJ2-1; clone size: few; D gene: -; CDR3 DNA: TGTGCCAGCAGCTCCAACAGGGTTTGGTCCAATGAGCAGTTCTTC; CDR3 protein: CASSSNRVWSNEQFF
V gene: TRBV7-8; J gene: TRBJ1-1; clone size: few; D gene: -; CDR3 DNA: TGTGCCAGCAGCTCCGGACGCTCCGAACGGGACACTGAAGCTTTCTTT; CDR3 protein: CASSSGRSERDTEAFF
V gene: TRBV12-3/TRBV12-4; J gene: TRBJ2-4; clone size: -; D gene: -; CDR3 DNA: TGTGCCAGCACCTTTAAAAACATTCAGTACTTC; CDR3 protein: CASTFKNIQYF
V gene: TRBV12-3/TRBV12-4; J gene: TRBJ1-1; clone size: -; D gene: -; CDR3 DNA: TGTGCCAGCAGGGGGGGACACCAGAACACTGAAGCTTTCTTT; CDR3 protein: CASRGGHQNTEAFF
V gene: TRBV5-4; J gene: TRBJ2-1; clone size: few; D gene: -; CDR3 DNA: TGTGCCAGCAGCTTGGGGGGGGGGGCCGGAAACAATGAGCAGTTCTTC; CDR3 protein: CASSLGGGAGNNEQFF
V gene: TRBV12-3/TRBV12-4; J gene: TRBJ2-7; clone size: -; D gene: TRBD1; CDR3 DNA: TGTGCCAGCAGTCGCCCGGGACAGGCAAATCACGAGCAGTACTTC; CDR3 protein: CASSRPGQANHEQYF
V gene: TRBV29-1; J gene: TRBJ1-2; clone size: -; D gene: TRBD1; CDR3 DNA: TGCAGCGTTGACGAGGGACAGGGGGCGAAAGGCCATGGCTACACCTTC; CDR3 protein: CSVDEGQGAKGHGYTF
V gene: TRBV9; J gene: TRBJ2-7; clone size: -; D gene: -; CDR3 DNA: TGTGCCAGCAGCGGCATGCGAACCTACGAGCAGTACTTC; CDR3 protein: CASSGMRTYEQYF
V gene: TRBV29-1; J gene: TRBJ2-1; clone size: -; D gene: TRBD2; CDR3 DNA: TGCAGCGGGGTAAGGGTAGCGGGTAATGAGCAGTTCTTC; CDR3 protein: CSGVRVAGNEQFF
V gene: TRBV21-1; J gene: TRBJ2-1; clone size: -; D gene: -; CDR3 DNA: TGTGCCAGCAGCAAAGTCGCGGTTACTTACAATGAGCAGTTCTTC; CDR3 protein: CASSKVAVTYNEQFF
V gene: TRBV29-1; J gene: TRBJ1-2; clone size: few; D gene: -; CDR3 DNA: TGCAGCGTCCGGGGAGGCGACGTGGGCTACACCTTC; CDR3 protein: CSVRGGDVGYTF
V gene: TRBV12-3/TRBV12-4; J gene: TRBJ2-3; clone size: few; D gene: TRBD2; CDR3 DNA: TGTGCCAGCAGTTCCAGCGGGATCGGAATAGATACGCAGTATTTT; CDR3 protein: CASSSSGIGIDTQYF